This paragraph reports one T cell receptor (beta chain). Antigen: not known. Possible read error: a much larger clone is one base away. Constant-region priming of about 500 ng total RNA yielded TCR beta cDNA. Researchers made the TCR beta libraries by running three nested multiplex PCR rounds with slightly modified ARM-PCR. The first two PCR rounds, around 10 cycles each, used TRBV1-TRBV30 forward primers and a C-beta reverse primer. MiXCR, run by TCRdb on the multiplex PCR reads, gives a single entry per CDR3 protein. The table lists about 330,000 distinct CDR3 sequences, approximately 65% of them singletons. These data are taken from a study of tumor-infiltrating lymphocytes in primary liver carcinoma. Study-wide background: The patient population consisted of men and women between 30 and 69 years of age.

Germline DNA was also extracted, while the blood RNA originated from unsorted whole blood. Whole-study results and caveats: Tumor-adjacent and tumor-blood pairs shared a smaller degree of overlap than tumor region pairs. A significantly higher top-250-clone fraction was recorded for tumors than for blood (p = 0.039).

CDR1 SEHNR and CDR2 FQNEAQ come from the germline V gene (reference sequence). The CDR3 contains 15 residues. The sequencing input was peripheral blood. This receptor was obtained from a man aged 35 to 55 with primary liver carcinoma and hepatitis B virus infection. V and J are TRBV7-9 and TRBJ2-4; D is ambiguous. The CDR3 sequence: CASSPQRIGRNIQCF. CDR3 bases: TGTGCCAGCAGCCCGCAGCGAATAGGCAGAAACATTCAGTGCTTC.